This T cell receptor beta chain was captured in a study of cytomegalovirus exposure and HLA in healthy donors. Study-level points and caveats: Productive rates of about 87% or about 30% were seen for most TCR beta V segments in an earlier analysis. Compared with the approximately 680-donor mean, an Asian-associated ancestry cluster reportedly had fewer N-insertions, according to a later analysis.

Germline V gene lookup returns CDR1 LNHDA and CDR2 SQIVND (reference sequence). The CDR3 totals 14 residues. The V and J ends lost 6 bases and 1 base respectively, with 12 bases between them. With 60 Vbeta and 13 Jbeta primers, the PCR was carried out. Using immunoSEQ multiplex PCR, the repertoire was profiled, and TCRdb retains in-frame clones only, with some absent. Seen in this sample are around 33,000 clones; the ten most common clones hold around 3.6%. For this clone: Its specificity is unknown.

The chain combines TRBV19 with TRBJ2-5; maybe TRBD2 (6 bases). This clonotype was obtained from a man aged 35 to 55 in good health and CMV-seronegative. Input material: PBMCs. DNA for the CDR3: TGTGCCAGTAGCATGATTAGCGGCCAAGAGACCCAGTACTTC. It translates to CASSMISGQETQYF.